These 8 T cell receptor beta chains share one sample of origin, sequenced in a study of OX40 agonist ivuxolimab in advanced cancers. Sequencing used immunoSEQ multiplex PCR; TCRdb keeps in-frame clones, though not all of them. The sample gives some 70,000 clones, more than 70% of which show up once; approximately 8% is in the top ten. This specimen consisted of CD4+ or CD8+ T cells sorted from blood, obtained in a trial of the OX40 agonist ivuxolimab. The receptors come from an adult with an advanced solid tumor such as melanoma, head and neck, liver or kidney cancer.

The chain links TRBV9 to TRBJ1-6; 9 positions match TRBD1. The V gene's germline CDR1 is SGDLS and CDR2 YYNGEE. V was clipped by 4 bases and J by 7 bases; unmatched bases: 6. The CDR3 runs 15 residues. CDR3 loop: CASSISGQGNSPLHF. CDR3 DNA: TGTGCCAGCAGCATCTCGGGACAGGGCAATTCACCCCTCCACTTT.

The chain uses TRBV7-9 and TRBJ1-1; the D gene is possibly TRBD1 (5 bases). This CDR3 spans 12 amino acids. Germline V gene lookup returns CDR1 SEHNR and CDR2 FQNEAQ (reference sequence). Trimming left V 11 bases short and J 3 bases short, with 13 bases between. In nucleotides, the CDR3 is TGTGCCGGGGGGAGGGAGGACACTGAAGCTTTCTTT. Its translation is CAGGREDTEAFF.

This chain joins TRBV7-2 and TRBJ2-2, with 10 positions matching TRBD1. From germline, CDR1 is SGHTA and CDR2 FQGNSA. The CDR3 runs to 15 residues. Unmatched junction bases numbered 3, after V lost 4 bases and J lost 4 bases. CDR3 protein: CASSSWTGGTGELFF. Here the CDR3 DNA reads TGTGCCAGCAGCTCCTGGACAGGGGGCACCGGGGAGCTGTTTTTT.

This clone was counted only a few times. The J gene is TRBJ1-5, the V gene TRBV5-1; D is unclear. Per the germline V gene, CDR1 is SGHRS and CDR2 is YFSETQ. The CDR3 consists of 13 residues. Trimming shortened V by 4 bases and J by 6 bases, and 11 bases separated the two germline ends. The chain's CDR3 is CASSLNPGQPQHF. The CDR3 region has the DNA TGCGCCAGCAGCCTAAACCCGGGTCAGCCCCAGCATTTT.

This clone was found a few times. The chain uses TRBV6-1 and TRBJ1-5; 7 nucleotides align to TRBD1. The germline V gene encodes CDR1 MNHNS and CDR2 SASEGT. V gave up 6 bases and J gave up 4 bases; unmatched junction bases: 0. CDR3 length: 12 residues. CDR3 loop: CASRQGNQPQHF. DNA for the CDR3: TGTGCCAGCAGACAGGGGAATCAGCCCCAGCATTTT.

This rearrangement joins TRBV6-5 to TRBJ1-5; D is unresolved. Per germline, CDR1 MNHEY and CDR2 SVGAGI. Trimming shortened V by 6 bases and J by 2 bases, and 14 bases separated the two germline ends. The CDR3 length is 15 residues. As DNA, the CDR3 is TGTGCCAGCAGCTCAATCGATGGGGGCAATCAGCCCCAGCATTTT. Protein: CASSSIDGGNQPQHF.

The V and J genes are TRBV2 and TRBJ1-4, with a weak D call TRBD1 (5 bases). This CDR3 is built from 14 residues. Germline-derived CDR1 and CDR2 are SNHLY and FYNNEI. Trimming left V 6 bases short and J 6 bases short, with 14 bases between. The CDR3 sequence is CASREGNFDEKLFF. The CDR3 DNA reads as TGTGCCAGCAGGGAGGGGAATTTTGATGAAAAACTGTTTTTT.

This clone has only one observation. The chain links TRBV11-2 to TRBJ2-2; D might be TRBD2 (5 bases). Germline-derived CDR1 and CDR2 are SGHAT and FQNNGV. The V end was cut by 6 bases, the J end by 1 base, with 12 bases between. The CDR3 runs 15 residues. The CDR3 nucleotides read TGTGCCAGCAGTTTGCGGGCTCTGAACACCGGGGAGCTGTTTTTT. It is translated as CASSLRALNTGELFF.